This TCR beta chain was identified during a study of blood T cell repertoires in COVID-19. TCRdb's table, derived via immunoSEQ multiplex PCR, lists solely in-frame clones and lacks some. The table records 35,000 to 45,000 clones, 70% to 90% of them present only once. In its sample, this clone was seen once. This receptor was identified in a human donor in a cohort sampled during active COVID-19. Material: peripheral blood.

The CDR3, as DNA: TGTGCCAGCAGCGTACGGGGAGACACCGGGGAGCTGTTTTTT. This encodes CASSVRGDTGELFF. The chain uses TRBV9 and TRBJ2-2; D may be TRBD2 (5 bases). This CDR3 has 14 residues. The germline V gene has CDR1 SGDLS and CDR2 YYNGEE. Between the trimmed V and J ends, which lost 1 base and 3 bases, there was a span of 7 bases.